Here is one T cell receptor beta chain with its context. These data belong to a study of radiation and T cells in renal cell carcinoma. As for treatment: 15 Gy SBRT to primary tumor, nephrectomy 4 weeks later. The patient's renal cell carcinoma had clear cell pathology. The CDR3 has 16 amino acids. From germline, CDR1 is SEHNR and CDR2 FQNEAQ (reference sequence). The V segment lost 4 bases and the J segment 8 bases; nucleotides outside the gene matches: 7. TCRdb's copy holds only in-frame clones and misses some; the assay was immunoSEQ multiplex PCR. The table has tens of thousands of clones, 40% to 55% seen once; the top ten hold 16%.

The sequenced sample was tumor tissue, obtained from a patient whose treatment included radiotherapy and nephrectomy. The chain is built from TRBV7-9 and TRBJ2-1; 14 positions match TRBD2. This receptor was taken from a woman aged 50 to 60 with renal cell carcinoma. The CDR3 DNA reads as TGTGCCAGCAGCTCCCTGACTAGCGGGGGGGCCTATGAGCAGTTCTTC. It specifies CASSSLTSGGAYEQFF.